This T cell receptor (beta chain) was recovered during a study of T cell responses to AZD1222 COVID-19 vaccine. Study context: Both about-4-week and about-12-week second-dose recipients were combined. Points from the study as a whole: The reported proportion of spike-specific TCRs targeting unmutated variant regions was nearly half. Spike was spanned by vaccine-associated CD4 TCRs, with dominance at 160-218 and 743-854. Donors were chiefly white British, with a greater number of females, and clonal diversity was perhaps underestimated.

The CDR3 length is 15 residues. Trimming shortened V by 3 bases and J by 0 bases, and 12 bases separated the two germline ends. The germline V gene encodes CDR1 LNHDA and CDR2 SQIVND (reference sequence). TCRdb's table, derived via immunoSEQ multiplex PCR, lists solely in-frame clones and lacks some. In the table there are 130,000 or so clones, 94% of which are singletons. As regards this clone: What it binds is not known.

V gene TRBV19 combines with J gene TRBJ2-7; TRBD1 might be the D (6 bases). The clonotype was recovered from an adult in good health. Sequences were derived from peripheral blood, sampled on day 0 of AZD1222 vaccination. DNA of the CDR3: TGTGCCAGTAGTATCACCACAGGGCCCTCCTACGAGCAGTACTTC. Amino acids: CASSITTGPSYEQYF.